Described below is a single TCR beta chain sequence and its context. What it binds is not known. The data belong to a study of cytomegalovirus exposure and HLA in healthy donors. General study points: Some V segments could not be told apart, so they were left out, TRBV6-2 and TRBV6-3 among them. Within an earlier analysis, most TCR beta V segments proved productive either about 87% or about 30% of the time.

Amplification used 60 Vbeta primers and 13 Jbeta primers. Repertoires were generated with immunoSEQ multiplex PCR, while TCRdb's copy carries only in-frame clones and drops some. The table has 95,000 to 100,000 clones, around 74% seen once. V dropped 4 bases and J dropped 9; count of bases not matched to a gene: 8. Germline lookup yields CDR1 SGDLS and CDR2 YYNGEE. The CDR3 spans 14 residues. Sequenced material: PBMCs. The V call is TRBV9, the J call TRBJ2-1, with 9 bases that match TRBD2. The receptor comes from a man aged 40-49 years in good health and CMV-seropositive. The CDR3 bases are TGTGCCAGCAGCCCCCTCGGGACTAGCAGTGAGCAGTTCTTC. Protein product: CASSPLGTSSEQFF.